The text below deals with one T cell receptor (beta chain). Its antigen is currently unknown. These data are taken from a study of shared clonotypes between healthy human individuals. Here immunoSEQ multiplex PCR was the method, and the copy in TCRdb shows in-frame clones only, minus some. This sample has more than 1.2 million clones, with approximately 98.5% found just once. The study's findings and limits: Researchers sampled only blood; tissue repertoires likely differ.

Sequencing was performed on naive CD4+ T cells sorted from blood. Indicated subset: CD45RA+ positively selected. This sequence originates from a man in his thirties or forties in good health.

The CDR3, as DNA: TGTGCCAGCAGCGTAGACAGGGGGCGCGGGGAGACCCAGTACTTC. It is translated as CASSVDRGRGETQYF. The chain couples TRBV9 to TRBJ2-5; TRBD1 agrees at 9 bases. The CDR3 loop spans 15 amino acids. The J segment lost 5 bases and the V segment lost 0 bases, leaving 5 bases of the junction unmatched. Germline CDR1 reads SGDLS; CDR2 reads YYNGEE. Variable domain in full (rest from reference TRBV9 and TRBJ2-5): DSGVTQTPKHLITATGQRVTLRCSPRSGDLSVYWYQQSLDQGLQFLIQYYNGEERAKGNILERFSAQQFPDLHSELNLSSLELGDSALYFCASSVDRGRGETQYFGPGTRLLVL.